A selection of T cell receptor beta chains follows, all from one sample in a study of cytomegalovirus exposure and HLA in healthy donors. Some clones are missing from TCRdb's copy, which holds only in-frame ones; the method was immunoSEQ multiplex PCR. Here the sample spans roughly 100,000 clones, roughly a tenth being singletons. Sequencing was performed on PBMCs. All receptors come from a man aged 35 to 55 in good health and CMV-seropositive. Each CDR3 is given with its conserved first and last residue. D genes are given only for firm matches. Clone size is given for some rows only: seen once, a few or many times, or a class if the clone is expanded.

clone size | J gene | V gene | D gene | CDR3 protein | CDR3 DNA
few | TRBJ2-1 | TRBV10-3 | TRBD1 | CAISESGTAPDEQFF | TGTGCCATCAGTGAGTCCGGGACAGCGCCAGATGAGCAGTTCTTC
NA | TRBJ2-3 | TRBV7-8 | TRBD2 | CASSLEGLAGYTASTDTQYF | TGTGCCAGCAGCTTGGAGGGACTAGCGGGATATACCGCGAGCACAGATACGCAGTATTTT
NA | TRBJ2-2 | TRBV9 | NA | CASSSQDGGGELFF | TGTGCCAGCAGCTCACAGGACGGGGGAGGGGAGCTGTTTTTT
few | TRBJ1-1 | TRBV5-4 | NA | CASSLVGGFTEAFF | TGTGCCAGCAGCTTGGTAGGGGGTTTCACTGAAGCTTTCTTT
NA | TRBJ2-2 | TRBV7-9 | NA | CASSSLNTGELFF | TGTGCCAGCAGCAGCCTGAACACCGGGGAGCTGTTTTTT
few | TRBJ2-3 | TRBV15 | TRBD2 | CATSLGLASEDTQYF | TGTGCCACCAGCCTGGGACTAGCCTCTGAAGATACGCAGTATTTT
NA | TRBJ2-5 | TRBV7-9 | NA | CASSLESTTQYF | TGTGCCAGCAGCTTAGAATCTACTACCCAGTACTTC
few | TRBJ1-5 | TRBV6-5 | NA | CASGELGQFNQPQHF | TGTGCCAGCGGAGAGCTCGGACAGTTCAATCAGCCCCAGCATTTT
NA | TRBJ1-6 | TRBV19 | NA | CASQGLGDSPLHF | TGTGCCAGTCAGGGGCTAGGAGACTCACCCCTCCACTTT
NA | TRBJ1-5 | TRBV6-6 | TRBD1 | CASSYGQGGRQPQHF | TGTGCCAGCAGTTACGGACAGGGGGGACGTCAGCCCCAGCATTTT
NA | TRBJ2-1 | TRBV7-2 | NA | CASSQWGEGGEQFF | TGTGCCAGCAGCCAATGGGGGGAAGGCGGTGAGCAGTTCTTC
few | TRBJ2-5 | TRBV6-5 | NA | CASSSGKETQYF | TGTGCCAGCAGTTCCGGGAAAGAGACCCAGTACTTC
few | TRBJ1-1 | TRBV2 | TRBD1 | CASSEEHRGRTEAFF | TGTGCCAGCAGTGAAGAGCACAGGGGGAGGACTGAAGCTTTCTTT
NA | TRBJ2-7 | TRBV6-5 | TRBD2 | CASSYSGGYGYEQYF | TGTGCCAGCAGTTACTCGGGGGGGTATGGATACGAGCAGTACTTC
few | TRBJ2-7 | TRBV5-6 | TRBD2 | CASSLRLALGYEQYF | TGTGCCAGCAGCTTGCGACTAGCGTTAGGGTACGAGCAGTACTTC
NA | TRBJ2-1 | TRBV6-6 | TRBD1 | CASSRDRGSYNEQFF | TGTGCCAGCAGCCGTGACAGGGGGTCCTACAATGAGCAGTTCTTC
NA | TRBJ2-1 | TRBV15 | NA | CATSRRMGSEQFF | TGTGCCACCAGCAGACGGATGGGGAGTGAGCAGTTCTTC
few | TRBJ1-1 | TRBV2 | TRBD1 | CASSRDRGTFF | TGTGCCAGCAGTCGGGACAGGGGAACTTTCTTT
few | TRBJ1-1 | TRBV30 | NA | CAWSAGGKGTEAFF | TGTGCCTGGAGTGCGGGGGGCAAGGGCACTGAAGCTTTCTTT
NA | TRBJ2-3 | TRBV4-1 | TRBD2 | CASSQDLASGRRDTQYF | TGCGCCAGCAGCCAAGATTTGGCTAGCGGGAGGAGAGATACGCAGTATTTT
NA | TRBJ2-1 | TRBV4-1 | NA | CASSQVWRAVGNEQFF | TGCGCCAGCAGCCAAGTATGGAGGGCCGTGGGGAATGAGCAGTTCTTC
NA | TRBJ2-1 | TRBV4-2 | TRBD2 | CASSQERGTGGSEQFF | TGTGCCAGCAGCCAAGAACGGGGAACGGGAGGGAGTGAGCAGTTCTTC
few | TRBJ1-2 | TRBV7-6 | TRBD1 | CASSARQGYGYTF | TGTGCCAGCAGCGCGCGACAGGGGTATGGCTACACCTTC
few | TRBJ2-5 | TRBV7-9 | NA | CASSSGETQYF | TGTGCCAGCAGCTCGGGGGAGACCCAGTACTTC
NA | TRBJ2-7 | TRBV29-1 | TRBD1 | CSVDRGGEQYF | TGCAGCGTCGACAGGGGAGGCGAGCAGTACTTC
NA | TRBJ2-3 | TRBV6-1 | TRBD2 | CASSEARLAPADTQYF | TGTGCCAGCAGTGAAGCAAGACTAGCGCCGGCGGATACGCAGTATTTT
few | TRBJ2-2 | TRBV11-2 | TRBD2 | CASSLRMGLAGESGELFF | TGTGCCAGCAGCTTACGGATGGGACTAGCGGGAGAAAGCGGGGAGCTGTTTTTT
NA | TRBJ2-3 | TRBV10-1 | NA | CASSDGTVPTDTQYF | TGCGCCAGCAGTGATGGTACAGTCCCCACAGATACGCAGTATTTT
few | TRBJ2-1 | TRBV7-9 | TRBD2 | CASRGGTSGYNEQFF | TGTGCCAGCAGGGGCGGGACTAGCGGGTACAATGAGCAGTTCTTC
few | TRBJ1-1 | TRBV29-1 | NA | CSVDPGGTEAFF | TGCAGCGTTGATCCGGGCGGGACTGAGGCTTTCTTT
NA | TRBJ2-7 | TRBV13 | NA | CASSLGPGSGDHYEQYF | TGTGCCAGCAGCTTAGGTCCTGGGTCAGGGGACCACTACGAGCAGTACTTC
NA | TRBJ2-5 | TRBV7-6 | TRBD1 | CASSLDSRQGTVEETQYF | TGTGCCAGCAGCTTAGATTCCAGACAGGGCACTGTGGAAGAGACCCAGTACTTC
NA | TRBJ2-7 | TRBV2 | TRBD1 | CASNGGRGQGILEQYF | TGTGCCAGCAATGGGGGGAGGGGACAGGGCATCCTCGAGCAGTACTTC
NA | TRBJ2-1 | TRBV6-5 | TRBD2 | CASTQALAGGGEQFF | TGTGCCAGCACCCAGGCCCTAGCGGGAGGAGGGGAGCAGTTCTTC
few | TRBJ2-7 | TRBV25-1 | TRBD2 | CASSESTWLTGGEQYF | TGTGCCAGCAGTGAATCTACCTGGCTAACGGGGGGCGAGCAGTACTTC
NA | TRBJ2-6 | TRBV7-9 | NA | CASSSGRTVSGANVLTF | TGTGCCAGCAGCTCAGGCCGGACAGTCTCTGGGGCCAACGTCCTGACTTTC
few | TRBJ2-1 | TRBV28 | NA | CASRRRDNEQFF | TGTGCCAGCAGACGCCGGGACAATGAGCAGTTCTTC
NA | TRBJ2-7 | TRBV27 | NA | CASRRASDLYEQYF | TGTGCCAGCAGGAGGGCTAGCGATTTATACGAGCAGTACTTC
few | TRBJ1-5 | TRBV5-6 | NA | CASSFWQATNQPQHF | TGTGCCAGCAGCTTTTGGCAGGCAACTAATCAGCCCCAGCATTTT
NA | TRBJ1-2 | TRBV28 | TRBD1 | CASSLQGARGYTF | TGTGCCAGCAGTTTACAGGGGGCGCGTGGCTACACCTTC
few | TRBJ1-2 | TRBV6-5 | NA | CASSKGADYGYTF | TGTGCCAGCAGTAAAGGGGCAGATTATGGCTACACCTTC
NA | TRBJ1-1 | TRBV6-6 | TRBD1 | CASTLQTGGTEAFF | TGTGCCAGCACCCTACAGACAGGGGGCACTGAAGCTTTCTTT
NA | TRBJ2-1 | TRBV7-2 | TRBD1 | CASSGRDRGSNEQFF | TGTGCCAGCAGCGGACGCGACAGGGGTTCGAATGAGCAGTTCTTC
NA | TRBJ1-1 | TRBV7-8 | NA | CASSFRTGNTEAFF | TGTGCCAGCAGCTTCCGGACGGGAAACACTGAAGCTTTCTTT
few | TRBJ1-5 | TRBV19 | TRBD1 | CASSIPGQGIQPQHF | TGTGCCAGTAGTATCCCGGGACAGGGCATTCAGCCCCAGCATTTT
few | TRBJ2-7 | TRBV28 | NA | CASTPLIETSSYEQYF | TGTGCCAGCACCCCATTAATCGAGACTTCCTCCTACGAGCAGTACTTC